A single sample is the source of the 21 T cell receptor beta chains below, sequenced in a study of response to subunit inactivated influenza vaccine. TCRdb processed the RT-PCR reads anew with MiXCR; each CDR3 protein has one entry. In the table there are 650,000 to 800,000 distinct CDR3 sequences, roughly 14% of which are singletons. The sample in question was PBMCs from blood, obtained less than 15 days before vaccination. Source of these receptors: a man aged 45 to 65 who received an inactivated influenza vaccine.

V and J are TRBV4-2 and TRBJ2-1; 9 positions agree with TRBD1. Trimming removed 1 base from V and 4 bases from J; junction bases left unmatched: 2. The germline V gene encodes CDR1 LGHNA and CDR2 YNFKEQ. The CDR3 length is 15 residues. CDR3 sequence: CASSQGTGVYNEQFF. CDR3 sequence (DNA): TGTGCCAGCAGCCAAGGGACAGGGGTTTACAATGAGCAGTTCTTC.

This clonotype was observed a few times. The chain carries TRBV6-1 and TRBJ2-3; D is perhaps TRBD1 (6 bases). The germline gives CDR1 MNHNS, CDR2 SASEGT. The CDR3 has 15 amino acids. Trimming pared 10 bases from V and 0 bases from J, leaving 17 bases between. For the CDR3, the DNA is TGTGCCACCTACCGGGACATCCTTAGCACAGATACGCAGTATTTT. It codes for CATYRDILSTDTQYF.

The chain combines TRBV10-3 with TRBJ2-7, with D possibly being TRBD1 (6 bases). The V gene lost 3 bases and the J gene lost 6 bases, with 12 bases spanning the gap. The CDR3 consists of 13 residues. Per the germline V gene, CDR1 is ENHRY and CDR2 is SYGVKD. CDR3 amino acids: CAISDPKGGEQYF. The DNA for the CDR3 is TGTGCCATCAGTGACCCAAAAGGGGGCGAGCAGTACTTC.

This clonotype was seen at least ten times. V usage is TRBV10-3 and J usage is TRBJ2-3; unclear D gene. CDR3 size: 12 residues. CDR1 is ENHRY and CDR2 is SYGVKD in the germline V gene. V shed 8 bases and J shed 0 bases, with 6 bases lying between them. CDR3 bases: TGTGCCATCGGAGCTAGCACAGATACGCAGTATTTT. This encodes CAIGASTDTQYF.

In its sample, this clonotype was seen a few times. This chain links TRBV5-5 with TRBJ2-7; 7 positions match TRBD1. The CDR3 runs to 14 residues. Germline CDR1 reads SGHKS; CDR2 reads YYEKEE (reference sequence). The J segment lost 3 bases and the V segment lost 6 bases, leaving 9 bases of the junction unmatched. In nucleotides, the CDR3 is TGTGCCAGCACGGGACAGCTGTTTATCTACGAGCAGTACTTC. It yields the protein CASTGQLFIYEQYF.

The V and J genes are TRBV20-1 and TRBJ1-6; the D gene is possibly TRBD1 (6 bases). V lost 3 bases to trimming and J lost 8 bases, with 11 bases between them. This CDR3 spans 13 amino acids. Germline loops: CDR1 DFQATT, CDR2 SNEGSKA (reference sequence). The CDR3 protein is CSASSGADSPLHF. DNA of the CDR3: TGCAGTGCTAGCTCAGGGGCTGATTCACCCCTCCACTTT.

CDR3 nucleotide sequence: TGTGCCAGCAGCCAAGATCTTGGCGGGAGGGGCACAGATACGCAGTATTTT. Its protein is CASSQDLGGRGTDTQYF. The chain recombines TRBV4-2 with TRBJ2-3; TRBD2 matches at 9 bases. After removal of 0 bases from V and 1 base from J, the junction contained 5 bases not matched to a gene. Looked up from germline, CDR1 is LGHNA and CDR2 is YNFKEQ. CDR3 length: 17 amino acids.

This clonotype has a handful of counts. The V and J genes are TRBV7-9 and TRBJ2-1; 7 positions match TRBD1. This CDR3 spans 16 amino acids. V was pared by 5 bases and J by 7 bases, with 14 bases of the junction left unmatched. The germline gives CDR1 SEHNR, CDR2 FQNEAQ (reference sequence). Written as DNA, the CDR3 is TGTGCCAGCAGCCCCAGGGGACAGCTCTCGTTGAATGAGCAGTTCTTC. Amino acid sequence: CASSPRGQLSLNEQFF.

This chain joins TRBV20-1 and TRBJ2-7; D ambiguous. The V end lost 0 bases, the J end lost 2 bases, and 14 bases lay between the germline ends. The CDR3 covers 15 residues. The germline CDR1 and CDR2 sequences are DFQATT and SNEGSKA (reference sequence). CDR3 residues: CSARDRQVVPYEQYF. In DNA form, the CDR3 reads TGCAGTGCTAGAGATCGGCAGGTGGTGCCCTACGAGCAGTACTTC.

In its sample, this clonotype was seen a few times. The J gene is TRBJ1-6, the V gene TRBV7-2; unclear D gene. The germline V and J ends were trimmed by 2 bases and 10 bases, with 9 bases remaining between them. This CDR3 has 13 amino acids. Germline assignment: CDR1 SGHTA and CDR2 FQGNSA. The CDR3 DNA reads TGTGCCAGCAGCTTACAACAGCAATCACCCCTCCACTTT. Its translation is CASSLQQQSPLHF.

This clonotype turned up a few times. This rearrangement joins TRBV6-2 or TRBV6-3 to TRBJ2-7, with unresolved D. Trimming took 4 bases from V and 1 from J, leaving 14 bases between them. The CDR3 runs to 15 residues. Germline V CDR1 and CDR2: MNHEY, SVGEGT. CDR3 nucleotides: TGTGCCAGCAGTTCAACTTCCCGAACTTCCTACGAGCAGTACTTC. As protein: CASSSTSRTSYEQYF.

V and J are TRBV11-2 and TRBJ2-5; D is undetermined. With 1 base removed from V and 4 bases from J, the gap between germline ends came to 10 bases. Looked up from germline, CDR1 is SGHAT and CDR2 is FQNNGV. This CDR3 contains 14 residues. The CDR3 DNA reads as TGTGCCAGCAGCTTAGGATGGGGTGGAGAGACCCAGTACTTC. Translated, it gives CASSLGWGGETQYF.

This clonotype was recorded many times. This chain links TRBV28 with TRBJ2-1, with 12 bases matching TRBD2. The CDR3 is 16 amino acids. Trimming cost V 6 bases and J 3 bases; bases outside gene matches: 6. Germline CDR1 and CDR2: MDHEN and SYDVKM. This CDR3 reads CASSSTSGGNYNEQFF. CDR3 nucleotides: TGTGCCAGCAGCTCGACTAGCGGGGGAAACTACAATGAGCAGTTCTTC.

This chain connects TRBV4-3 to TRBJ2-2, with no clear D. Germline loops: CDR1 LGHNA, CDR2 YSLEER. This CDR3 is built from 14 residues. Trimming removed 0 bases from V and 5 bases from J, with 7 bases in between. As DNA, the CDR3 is TGCGCCAGCAGCCAAGATGTCTTGACCGGGGAGCTGTTTTTT. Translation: CASSQDVLTGELFF.

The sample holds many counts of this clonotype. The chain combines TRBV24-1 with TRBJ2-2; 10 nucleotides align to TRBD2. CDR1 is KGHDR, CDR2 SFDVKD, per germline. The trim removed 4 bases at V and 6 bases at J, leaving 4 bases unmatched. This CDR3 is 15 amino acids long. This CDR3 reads CATSDPGTSAGELFF. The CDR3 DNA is TGTGCCACCAGTGACCCGGGGACTAGCGCCGGGGAGCTGTTTTTT.

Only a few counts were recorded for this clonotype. CDR3 protein: CASSTLGNEQFF. CDR3 in DNA: TGTGCCAGCAGCACCCTAGGGAATGAGCAGTTCTTC. The chain recombines TRBV14 with TRBJ2-1; no reliable D call. Germline loops: CDR1 SGHDN, CDR2 FVKESK. Trimming took off 5 bases at V and 7 bases at J, with 9 bases between the two ends. This CDR3 has 12 amino acids.

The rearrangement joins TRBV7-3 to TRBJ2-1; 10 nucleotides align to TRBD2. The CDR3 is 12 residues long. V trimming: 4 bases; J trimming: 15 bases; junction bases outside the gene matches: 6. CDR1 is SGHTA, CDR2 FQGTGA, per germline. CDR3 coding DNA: TGTGCCAGCAGCTCCGGTAGCGGGAGGCTGTTCTTC. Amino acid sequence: CASSSGSGRLFF.

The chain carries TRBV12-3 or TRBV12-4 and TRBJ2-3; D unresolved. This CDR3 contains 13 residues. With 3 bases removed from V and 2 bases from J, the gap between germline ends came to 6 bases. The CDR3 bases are TGTGCCAGCAGTTTTGCCTTCACAGATACGCAGTATTTT. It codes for CASSFAFTDTQYF.

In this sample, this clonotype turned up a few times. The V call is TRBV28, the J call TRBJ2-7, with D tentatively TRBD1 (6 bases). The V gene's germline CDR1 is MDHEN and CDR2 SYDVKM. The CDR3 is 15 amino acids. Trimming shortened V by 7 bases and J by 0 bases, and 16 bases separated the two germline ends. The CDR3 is CASTQWGQASYEQYF. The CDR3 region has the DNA TGTGCCAGCACCCAATGGGGGCAGGCCTCCTACGAGCAGTACTTC.

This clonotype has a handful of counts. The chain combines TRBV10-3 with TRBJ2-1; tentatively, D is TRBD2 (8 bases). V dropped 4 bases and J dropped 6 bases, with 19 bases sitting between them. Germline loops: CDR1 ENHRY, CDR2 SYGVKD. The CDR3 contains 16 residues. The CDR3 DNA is TGTGCCATCAGTGGGACTAGCAACCAGGGGGGCAATGAGCAGTTCTTC. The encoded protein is CAISGTSNQGGNEQFF.

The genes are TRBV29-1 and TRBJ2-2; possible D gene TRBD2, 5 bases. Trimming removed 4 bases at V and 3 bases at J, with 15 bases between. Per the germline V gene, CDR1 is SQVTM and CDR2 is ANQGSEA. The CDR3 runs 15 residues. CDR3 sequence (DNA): TGCAGCGTTGGACGCCATGACGGGGACACCGGGGAGCTGTTTTTT. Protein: CSVGRHDGDTGELFF.